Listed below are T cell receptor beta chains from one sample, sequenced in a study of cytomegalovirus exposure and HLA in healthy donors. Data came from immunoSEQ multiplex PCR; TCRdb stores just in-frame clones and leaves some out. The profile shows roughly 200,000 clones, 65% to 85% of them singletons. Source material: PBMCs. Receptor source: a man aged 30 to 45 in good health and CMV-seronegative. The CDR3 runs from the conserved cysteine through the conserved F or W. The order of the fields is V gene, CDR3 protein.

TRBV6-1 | CASSEADSRNTIYF
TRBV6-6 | CASSQTAGRAEAFF
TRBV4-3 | CASSQEPGQGLNYGYTF
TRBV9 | CASGAGLAGANTGELFF
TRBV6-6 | CASSYSRTGGGYTF
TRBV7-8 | CASSLDITGELFF
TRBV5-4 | CASSLGDNVYEQYF
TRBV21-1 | CATLRGYTDTQYF
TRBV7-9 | CASSLGPAGIQLFF
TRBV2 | CASSERGTGPNYGYTF
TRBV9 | CASSVEGIGGNTIYF